Listed below are T cell receptor beta chains from one sample, sequenced in a study of T cells expressing NK-cell markers. Each CDR3 protein gets one entry in TCRdb, which reprocessed the 5' RACE reads and gives no DNA. Found here are about 540,000 distinct CDR3 sequences; the top ten clones hold approximately 4%. Sequenced material: blood T cells: a sorted CD56 or NKG2C T cell subset, CD4+ or CD8+ T cells, or bulk PBMC T cells (not recorded which). The receptors originated from a man younger than 30 in good health. Both conserved end residues are part of each CDR3. Fields, in order: J gene, V gene, CDR3 protein.

TRBJ2-1,TRBV5-1,CASSPLPGPSSYNEQFF
TRBJ2-1,TRBV3-1,CASSETSGVNNEQFF
TRBJ2-1,TRBV12-3/TRBV12-4,CASSLGSQLISYNEQFF
TRBJ1-5,TRBV9,CASSANQGADQPQHF
TRBJ2-3,TRBV28,CASSLTGTGVPDTQYF
TRBJ1-4,TRBV5-1,CASSPALTGGRTNEKLFF
TRBJ2-1,TRBV10-3,CAIRRAGGDNEQFF
TRBJ2-1,TRBV11-2,CASSLAWTDYNEQFF
TRBJ2-3,TRBV5-6,CASSLEVGGPTDTQYF
TRBJ1-5,TRBV7-2,CASRDTHSNQPQHF
TRBJ2-1,TRBV12-3/TRBV12-4,CASSLWGERSYSYNEQFF
TRBJ2-1,TRBV7-7,CASSSSPRGRLAGNNEQFF
TRBJ2-7,TRBV29-1,CSVVGSSSQHPSGEQYF
TRBJ2-2,TRBV5-1,CASSLDGTGLTGELFF
TRBJ2-6,TRBV28,CASSTTGKWLSGANVLTF
TRBJ2-4,TRBV7-2,CASSSGLAGDGKNIQYF
TRBJ2-1,TRBV15,CATSREGSAPNEQFF
TRBJ2-1,TRBV6-2/TRBV6-3,CASTRGTSGGNEQFF
TRBJ2-3,TRBV7-3,CASSSRGLETDTQYF
TRBJ2-5,TRBV12-3/TRBV12-4,CASSPRFGQGDQETQYF
TRBJ1-2,TRBV4-1,CASSQIRDNYGYTF
TRBJ2-1,TRBV10-3,CAISLTSGSFNEQFF
TRBJ1-5,TRBV12-3/TRBV12-4,CASSFRGNQPQHF
TRBJ2-5,TRBV12-3/TRBV12-4,CASSKQDTQYF
TRBJ1-2,TRBV6-5,CASSWGGEGTSAGYTF
TRBJ2-2,TRBV5-6,CASSLSGDETGELFF
TRBJ2-5,TRBV4-3,CASSQKRGRGETQYF
TRBJ2-5,TRBV5-1,CASSLATGPLGETQYF
TRBJ1-6,TRBV27,CASSFRGDSPLHF
TRBJ2-1,TRBV18,CASSKYNEQFF
TRBJ2-1,TRBV6-1,CASRSGGSHEQFF
TRBJ2-3,TRBV9,CASDRGASTDTQYF
TRBJ2-1,TRBV20-1,CSALNALKVTEQFF
TRBJ2-5,TRBV29-1,CSDKAPSGSQETQYF
TRBJ2-7,TRBV20-1,CSASGGSAPGSYEQYF